This entry lists 20 T cell receptor beta chains sequenced from one sample in a study of tumor-infiltrating lymphocytes in oesophageal squamous cell carcinoma. TCRdb reanalysed the PCR reads using MiXCR and keeps one entry per CDR3 protein. The data show roughly 20,000 distinct CDR3 sequences, under 45% seen once. Specimen: esophageal tumor tissue. Receptors were obtained from a male donor with esophageal squamous cell carcinoma.

A remark on this clonotype: This could be a read error, since a much larger clone is one nucleotide away. V gene TRBV11-2 combines with J gene TRBJ2-3, with a possible D match to TRBD1 (6 bases). CDR1 and CDR2 from the germline V gene are SGHAT and FQNNGV. Trimming removed 9 bases from V and 14 bases from J, with 24 bases in between. This CDR3 contains 13 residues. In nucleotides, the CDR3 is TGTGCCAGTAACAGGGCGAACACCGGGGAGCTGTATTTT. Its protein is CASNRANTGELYF.

This clonotype was recorded only once. This may come from a read error, since a much larger clone is one base off. The chain links TRBV5-3 to TRBJ2-6; 10 positions match TRBD1. TRBV5-3 is identified as an open reading frame with a role that is uncertain. The V gene end was trimmed by 9 bases and the J gene end by 4 bases; junction bases not matched to a gene: 10. This CDR3 contains 16 residues. The CDR3 region is CANSQGTGAGANVLTF. The CDR3 DNA follows: TGTGCCAACAGTCAGGGGACAGGGGCCGGGGCCAACGTCCTGACTTTC.

The V and J genes are TRBV7-4 and TRBJ2-7; no firm D call. Germline loops: CDR1 SGHVT, CDR2 SQSDAQ. This CDR3 region has 14 residues. V dropped 1 base and J dropped 9 bases, with 16 bases sitting between them. CDR3 DNA: TGTGCCAGCAGCTTAGTAGGGATCACAGATACGCAGTACTTC. It is translated as CASSLVGITDTQYF.

The sample holds a few counts of this clonotype. Written as DNA, the CDR3 is TGCGCCAGCAGTGAGAGTAGGGATACGCAGTATTTT. Its translation is CASSESRDTQYF. The V gene is TRBV10-1, the J gene TRBJ2-3, with D unresolved. CDR3 length equals 12 residues. The V and J ends lost 2 bases and 6 bases respectively, with 6 bases between them. Germline values: CDR1 WNHNN, CDR2 SYGVQD (reference sequence).

The chain couples TRBV7-8 to TRBJ1-1; no firm D call. V lost 5 bases to trimming and J lost 5 bases, with 6 bases between them. The V gene's germline CDR1 is SGHVS and CDR2 FQNEAQ. The CDR3 is 11 amino acids. The CDR3 spells CASSHGTEAFF. The CDR3 DNA sequence: TGTGCCAGCAGCCACGGGACTGAAGCTTTCTTT.

This clonotype was picked up many times. Germline is not matched at one junction end, which may reflect a read error. The V gene is TRBV5-4, the J gene TRBJ2-4; the match to TRBD2 covers 11 bases. This CDR3 is 15 amino acids long. CDR1 SGHNT and CDR2 YYREEE come from the germline V gene (reference sequence). The CDR3 reads CASSHWGSGRGEQYF. CDR3 in DNA: TGCGCCAGCAGCCACTGGGGTAGCGGGAGGGGGGAGCAGTACTTC.

In this sample, this clonotype turned up a few times. This sequence joins TRBV11-2 and TRBJ2-3, with 11 nucleotides matching TRBD2. This CDR3 is 18 amino acids long. Germline values: CDR1 SGHAT, CDR2 FQNNGV. Trimming at V came to 3 bases and at J to 2 bases, leaving 10 bases not matched to a gene. The CDR3 region has the DNA TGTGCCAGCAGCTTCACTGTGACTAGCGGGGTAATCACAGATACGCAGTATTTT. Residues: CASSFTVTSGVITDTQYF. Filled out from reference TRBV11-2 and TRBJ2-3, the complete variable domain reads EAGVAQSPRYKIIEKRQSVAFWCNPISGHATLYWYQQILGQGPKLLIQFQNNGVVDDSQLPKDRFSAERLKGVDSTLKIQPAKLEDSAVYLCASSFTVTSGVITDTQYFGPGTRLTVL.

This clonotype was seen many times. The chain couples TRBV27 to TRBJ1-1, with a tentative D call TRBD1 (6 bases). Looked up from germline, CDR1 is MNHEY and CDR2 is SMNVEV (reference sequence). V lost 5 bases and J lost 0, with 10 bases in between. The CDR3 totals 14 residues. CDR3 protein: CASSPTGLNTEAFF. The CDR3 nucleotides are TGTGCCAGCAGTCCCACAGGGCTGAACACTGAAGCTTTCTTT.

Relative to its sample, this clonotype is medium-sized (0.01 to 0.1%). The chain joins TRBV7-8 to TRBJ2-1; 13 positions match TRBD2. Per the germline V gene, CDR1 is SGHVS and CDR2 is FQNEAQ. Trimming at V came to 5 bases and at J to 5 bases, leaving 3 bases not matched to a gene. The CDR3 spans 15 residues. CDR3 DNA: TGTGCCAGCAGCCATGGGACTAGCGGGGACAATGAGCAGTTCTTC. Protein sequence: CASSHGTSGDNEQFF.

This rearrangement joins TRBV7-8 to TRBJ2-1; D unresolved. Germline V gives CDR1 SGHVS, CDR2 FQNEAQ. V dropped 6 bases and J dropped 6 bases, with 9 bases sitting between them. The CDR3 covers 12 residues. The CDR3 DNA reads TGTGCCAGCAGTTACGTCTCCAATGAGCAGTTCTTC. Translating gives CASSYVSNEQFF.

This clonotype was recorded many times. The J gene is TRBJ1-2, the V gene TRBV4-2; no clear D gene. V lost 4 bases and J lost 2, with 14 bases in between. This CDR3 region has 15 residues. The germline gives CDR1 LGHNA, CDR2 YNFKEQ. The DNA of the CDR3 is TGTGCCAGCAGCCTCGGCCGCGGGGAAAACTATGGCTACACCTTC. Protein sequence: CASSLGRGENYGYTF.

The chain has TRBV9 and TRBJ2-5; 7 nucleotides line up with TRBD2. Germline V gene lookup returns CDR1 SGDLS and CDR2 YYNGEE. This CDR3 spans 15 amino acids. With 0 bases clipped from V and 11 bases from J, the junction kept 13 bases outside the gene matches. This chain's CDR3 is CASSVGGLGPGEQYF. The CDR3 bases are TGTGCCAGCAGCGTAGGTGGACTAGGTCCGGGGGAGCAGTACTTC.

This clonotype was seen many times. The chain joins TRBV7-8 to TRBJ2-5; no clear D. Germline V gives CDR1 SGHVS, CDR2 FQNEAQ. This CDR3 region has 18 residues. V was clipped by 5 bases and J by 1 base, with 23 bases between them. CDR3 amino acids: CASSTPPEAKSPQETQYF. The CDR3 DNA follows: TGTGCCAGCAGCACACCCCCCGAAGCGAAAAGTCCCCAAGAGACCCAGTACTTC.

This clonotype showed up just a few times. V usage is TRBV7-6 and J usage is TRBJ1-2; a possible D gene is TRBD1 (5 bases). The CDR3 is made up of 15 amino acids. Germline V gives CDR1 SGHVS, CDR2 FNYEAQ. V lost 4 bases and J 1 base, leaving 13 bases between the germline ends. The CDR3 DNA reads TGTGCCAGCAGCTCCCTAGGGGCCGGTAACTATGGCTACACCTTC. Its translation is CASSSLGAGNYGYTF.

This clonotype was picked up many times. The chain joins TRBV28 to TRBJ1-1; D call uncertain. Trimming took off 2 bases at V and 0 bases at J, with 7 bases between the two ends. The CDR3 is 14 amino acids. Germline V gene lookup returns CDR1 MDHEN and CDR2 SYDVKM. CDR3 DNA sequence: TGTGCCAGCAGTTTAGTCACCCTGAACACTGAAGCTTTCTTT. The encoded protein is CASSLVTLNTEAFF. The full variable domain, its missing parts supplied by reference TRBV28 and TRBJ1-1, is DVKVTQSSRYLVKRTGEKVFLECVQDMDHENMFWYRQDPGLGLRLIYFSYDVKMKEKGDIPEGYSVSREKKERFSLILESASTNQTSMYLCASSLVTLNTEAFFGQGTRLTVV.

This clonotype was detected many times. This chain uses TRBV10-3 with TRBJ2-7; TRBD2 is a possible D gene (5 bases). The CDR3 is made up of 12 amino acids. Germline V lookup: CDR1 ENHRY, CDR2 SYGVKD. Trimming removed 7 bases from V and 4 bases from J, with 11 bases in between. The CDR3 bases are TGTGCCATCATGGGGAGTTCTTACGAGCAGTACTTC. As protein: CAIMGSSYEQYF.

By sample fraction, this clonotype is medium-sized. The gene calls are TRBV4-1 and TRBJ2-7, with D maybe TRBD1 (5 bases). The CDR3 covers 17 residues. V gave up 4 bases and J gave up 3 bases, with 22 bases separating them. The germline gives CDR1 MGHRA, CDR2 YSYEKL. The CDR3 sequence: CASSPRVPLSLIYEQYF. Written as DNA, the CDR3 is TGCGCCAGCAGCCCCAGGGTTCCACTCTCCCTTATCTACGAGCAGTACTTC.

This chain joins TRBV4-1 and TRBJ2-1, with D tentatively TRBD1 or TRBD2 (5 bases each). Gene TRBJ2-7 matches the end of the DNA better, so the J call may be wrong. The CDR3 spans 14 residues. The V gene's germline CDR1 is MGHRA and CDR2 YSYEKL. The CDR3 reads CASSSGRKFYEQYF. Here the CDR3 DNA reads TGCGCCAGCAGCTCGGGACGGAAGTTCTACGAGCAGTACTTC.

This clonotype was seen a handful of times. The limits of the CDR3 on the DNA are not certain, so only TCRdb's listed CDR3 is given. The V and J genes are TRBV5-8 and TRBJ2-6; the table's D call of TRBD2 was not tested on the DNA. With termini counted, the CDR3 has 14 amino acids. The germline gives CDR1 SGHTS, CDR2 YDEGEE. CDR3 in amino acids: CASSLTGLWLHLRF.

This clonotype came up many times. This sequence joins TRBV28 and TRBJ1-2, with D perhaps TRBD1 (6 bases). The CDR3 spans 11 residues. V lost 11 bases and J 5 bases, leaving 12 bases between the germline ends. Germline V lookup: CDR1 MDHEN, CDR2 SYDVKM. CDR3 DNA sequence: TGTGCCTGCCACAGGGAGTATGGCTACACCTTC. Amino acid sequence: CACHREYGYTF.